This T cell receptor beta chain was identified during a study of blood T cells in healthy people across ages. Primed by a sample-barcoded 5' primer and a J-beta primer mix, a second PCR proceeded for 7 to 11 cycles. TCRdb called the 5' RACE reads again in MiXCR, with one record for every CDR3 protein. Among about 1.1 million distinct CDR3 sequences, 35% to 40% were seen once, and the ten largest hold 13%. Samples had at least 7 million PBMCs isolated from them. Trimming shortened V by 1 base and J by 2 bases, and 9 bases separated the two germline ends. This CDR3 region has 14 residues. Germline V lookup: CDR1 SEHNR, CDR2 FQNEAQ (reference sequence).

The chain is built from TRBV7-9 and TRBJ2-7, with unresolved D. The origin of this receptor is a man younger than 35 in good health. Sequencing was carried out using blood. CDR3 loop: CASSLGQQTYEQYF. The CDR3 region has the DNA TGTGCCAGCAGCTTAGGGCAGCAAACCTACGAGCAGTACTTC.